Listed below are T cell receptor beta chains from one sample, sequenced in a study of cytomegalovirus exposure and HLA in healthy donors. The protocol was immunoSEQ multiplex PCR, while the TCRdb copy is restricted to in-frame clones and leaves out a portion. The sample includes nearly 110,000 clones, about two thirds of them seen just once. Sequenced input: PBMCs. These receptors originate from a boy aged 5 to 17 in good health and CMV-seronegative. CDR3s include the opening cysteine and the closing phenylalanine or tryptophan. D genes are given only for firm matches. Where a row states a size, it is once, few, many or the class of an expanded clone; other rows omit it.

V gene: TRBV7-3; clone size: -; J gene: TRBJ2-5; D gene: -; CDR3 DNA: TGTGCCAGCAGCCGGGGGAGCCAAGAGACCCAGTACTTC; CDR3 protein: CASSRGSQETQYF
V gene: TRBV13; clone size: few; J gene: TRBJ2-5; D gene: TRBD1; CDR3 DNA: TGTGCCAGCAGCTCCACCCGGGACAGCTCCACGGGGACCCAGTACTTC; CDR3 protein: CASSSTRDSSTGTQYF
V gene: TRBV7-9; clone size: -; J gene: TRBJ2-7; D gene: -; CDR3 DNA: TGTGCCAGCAGCCCCGGAGGAGGACGTTACTACGAGCAGTACTTC; CDR3 protein: CASSPGGGRYYEQYF
V gene: TRBV29-1; clone size: -; J gene: TRBJ1-2; D gene: TRBD1; CDR3 DNA: TGCAGCGCCGCGGGACAGGGGGCGGACTATGGCTACACCTTC; CDR3 protein: CSAAGQGADYGYTF
V gene: TRBV6-5; clone size: -; J gene: TRBJ1-1; D gene: -; CDR3 DNA: TGTGCCAGCAGTTATTTCGACAGGAACACTGAAGCTTTCTTT; CDR3 protein: CASSYFDRNTEAFF
V gene: TRBV5-4; clone size: -; J gene: TRBJ2-3; D gene: TRBD1; CDR3 DNA: TGTGCCAGCAGCTTTCAGGGGGGCACAGATACGCAGTATTTT; CDR3 protein: CASSFQGGTDTQYF
V gene: TRBV5-8; clone size: -; J gene: TRBJ2-1; D gene: TRBD2; CDR3 DNA: TGTGCCAGCAGCCCCGGACTAGCGGGAACCTACAATGAGCAGTTCTTC; CDR3 protein: CASSPGLAGTYNEQFF
V gene: TRBV5-4; clone size: -; J gene: TRBJ2-2; D gene: TRBD1; CDR3 DNA: TGTGCCAGCAGCTTAGGGACAGGGCACACCGGGGAGCTGTTTTTT; CDR3 protein: CASSLGTGHTGELFF
V gene: TRBV5-1; clone size: once; J gene: TRBJ2-7; D gene: -; CDR3 DNA: TGCGCCAGCAGCTCGTCAGGGTCCTACGAGCAGTACTTC; CDR3 protein: CASSSSGSYEQYF
V gene: TRBV6-1; clone size: -; J gene: TRBJ2-2; D gene: -; CDR3 DNA: TGTGCCAGCAGTGATGTACTTGCGGGATCGAACACCGGGGAGCTGTTTTTT; CDR3 protein: CASSDVLAGSNTGELFF
V gene: TRBV27; clone size: -; J gene: TRBJ2-6; D gene: -; CDR3 DNA: TGTGCCAGCAGTTTAGAGGGAAACTCTGGGGCCAACGTCCTGACTTTC; CDR3 protein: CASSLEGNSGANVLTF
V gene: TRBV9; clone size: once; J gene: TRBJ1-2; D gene: TRBD1; CDR3 DNA: TGTGCCAGCAGCGGATGGGGGGACAGGGACTATGGCTACACCTTC; CDR3 protein: CASSGWGDRDYGYTF
V gene: TRBV6-5; clone size: few; J gene: TRBJ2-7; D gene: -; CDR3 DNA: TGTGCCAGCAGGCAGGGTTCCTACGAGCAGTACTTC; CDR3 protein: CASRQGSYEQYF
V gene: TRBV7-6; clone size: -; J gene: TRBJ2-7; D gene: TRBD1; CDR3 DNA: TGTGCCAGCAGCTTAAGGGACAGCCCTTCCTACGAGCAGTACTTC; CDR3 protein: CASSLRDSPSYEQYF
V gene: TRBV7-2; clone size: -; J gene: TRBJ2-2; D gene: TRBD1; CDR3 DNA: TGTGCCAGCAGCCAAAAGCCAGGACAGGGGTACGGGGAGCTGTTTTTT; CDR3 protein: CASSQKPGQGYGELFF
V gene: TRBV7-2; clone size: -; J gene: TRBJ1-2; D gene: -; CDR3 DNA: TGTGCCAGTGGGTCAACAGAGTCCCATGGCTACACCTTC; CDR3 protein: CASGSTESHGYTF
V gene: TRBV19; clone size: -; J gene: TRBJ1-5; D gene: -; CDR3 DNA: TGTGCCAGTAGTATAGTTTTGGAGCAGCCCCAGCATTTT; CDR3 protein: CASSIVLEQPQHF
V gene: TRBV19; clone size: -; J gene: TRBJ2-5; D gene: -; CDR3 DNA: TGTGCCAGTAGTCAACCGTCAGGCGCGCAAGAGACCCAGTACTTC; CDR3 protein: CASSQPSGAQETQYF
V gene: TRBV5-8; clone size: -; J gene: TRBJ1-2; D gene: -; CDR3 DNA: TGTGCCAGCAGCTCCACCGGTGGGGACATTGGAAACTATGGCTACACCTTC; CDR3 protein: CASSSTGGDIGNYGYTF
V gene: TRBV5-1; clone size: few; J gene: TRBJ1-2; D gene: TRBD1; CDR3 DNA: TGCGCCAGCAGCAGCGAAACAGGGGGTATCTATGGCTACACCTTC; CDR3 protein: CASSSETGGIYGYTF
V gene: TRBV30; clone size: once; J gene: TRBJ1-1; D gene: TRBD1; CDR3 DNA: TGTGCCTGCACCTCCAGGACAGGGCGTTCGGTGAACACTGAAGCTTTCTTT; CDR3 protein: CACTSRTGRSVNTEAFF
V gene: TRBV15; clone size: -; J gene: TRBJ2-1; D gene: TRBD2; CDR3 DNA: TGTGCCACCAGCAGAGAACCCCCGGGGACTAGCGGGGAGCAGTTCTTC; CDR3 protein: CATSREPPGTSGEQFF
V gene: TRBV10-2; clone size: -; J gene: TRBJ2-5; D gene: -; CDR3 DNA: TGCGCCAGCAGTGAGTCGCGTCGGGAGACCCAGTACTTC; CDR3 protein: CASSESRRETQYF
V gene: TRBV7-2; clone size: -; J gene: TRBJ2-7; D gene: -; CDR3 DNA: TGTGCCAGCAGCCACGAACGTGGCGGCGGCACCTACGAGCAGTACTTC; CDR3 protein: CASSHERGGGTYEQYF
V gene: TRBV5-1; clone size: -; J gene: TRBJ2-5; D gene: -; CDR3 DNA: TGCGCCAGCAGCTTGGAATCCGCGTACCAAGAGACCCAGTACTTC; CDR3 protein: CASSLESAYQETQYF
V gene: TRBV5-4; clone size: -; J gene: TRBJ2-5; D gene: TRBD1; CDR3 DNA: TGTGCCAGCAGGATCCGGGACAGGGAAGGAGAGACCCAGTACTTC; CDR3 protein: CASRIRDREGETQYF
V gene: TRBV11-3; clone size: -; J gene: TRBJ2-7; D gene: -; CDR3 DNA: TGTGCCAGCAGCTCCCGACAAGGGGCTACCTACGAGCAGTACTTC; CDR3 protein: CASSSRQGATYEQYF
V gene: TRBV7-8; clone size: -; J gene: TRBJ1-5; D gene: -; CDR3 DNA: TGTGCCAGCAGCAGGGGGACCCTCGGGCATACCTTTAATCAGCCCCAGCATTTT; CDR3 protein: CASSRGTLGHTFNQPQHF
V gene: TRBV6-7; clone size: -; J gene: TRBJ2-1; D gene: -; CDR3 DNA: TGTGCCAGCAGTTACTCGACGGTGGGAGTTACTGAGCAGTTCTTC; CDR3 protein: CASSYSTVGVTEQFF
V gene: TRBV19; clone size: few; J gene: TRBJ2-1; D gene: -; CDR3 DNA: TGTGCCAGTAGTATAAACAACTACAATGAGCAGTTCTTC; CDR3 protein: CASSINNYNEQFF
V gene: TRBV7-8; clone size: -; J gene: TRBJ1-5; D gene: -; CDR3 DNA: TGTGCCAGCAGCTTATTACCCGGGGACAATCAGCCCCAGCATTTT; CDR3 protein: CASSLLPGDNQPQHF
V gene: TRBV7-2; clone size: few; J gene: TRBJ2-1; D gene: -; CDR3 DNA: TGTGCCAGCAGCCGCGGAATTAGCAGCTCCTACAATGAGCAGTTCTTC; CDR3 protein: CASSRGISSSYNEQFF
V gene: TRBV10-3; clone size: -; J gene: TRBJ2-7; D gene: -; CDR3 DNA: TGTGCCATCAGTGGGGGGCCGGGGGAGGGGACCTACGAGCAGTACTTC; CDR3 protein: CAISGGPGEGTYEQYF
V gene: TRBV29-1; clone size: -; J gene: TRBJ1-1; D gene: TRBD1; CDR3 DNA: TGCAGCGGTCGACAGGGGCGGAACACTGAAGCTTTCTTT; CDR3 protein: CSGRQGRNTEAFF
V gene: TRBV28; clone size: few; J gene: TRBJ1-5; D gene: -; CDR3 DNA: TGTGCCAGCAGTCATCAGGGGATGTATAGCAATCAGCCCCAGCATTTT; CDR3 protein: CASSHQGMYSNQPQHF
V gene: TRBV5-1; clone size: -; J gene: TRBJ2-7; D gene: TRBD2; CDR3 DNA: TGCGCCAGCGCGGTAGCGGGATTCTACGAGCAGTACTTC; CDR3 protein: CASAVAGFYEQYF
V gene: TRBV18; clone size: -; J gene: TRBJ2-4; D gene: TRBD1; CDR3 DNA: TGTGCCAGCTCAACCACGGGGACAGCCATTAAAAACATTCAGTACTTC; CDR3 protein: CASSTTGTAIKNIQYF
V gene: TRBV28; clone size: -; J gene: TRBJ2-3; D gene: -; CDR3 DNA: TGTGCCAGCAGTTTCCCAGGGGGCACAGATACGCAGTATTTT; CDR3 protein: CASSFPGGTDTQYF
V gene: TRBV9; clone size: -; J gene: TRBJ2-3; D gene: TRBD2; CDR3 DNA: TGTGCCAGCAACCCTTACACCAGCGGGGACAGCACAGATACGCAGTATTTT; CDR3 protein: CASNPYTSGDSTDTQYF
V gene: TRBV30; clone size: -; J gene: TRBJ1-4; D gene: -; CDR3 DNA: TGTGCCTGGAGGGGGTTCGGGGAGCCAACTAATGAAAAACTGTTTTTT; CDR3 protein: CAWRGFGEPTNEKLFF
V gene: TRBV10-2; clone size: -; J gene: TRBJ2-3; D gene: TRBD2; CDR3 DNA: TGCGCCAGCAGCGATAGACTAGCGGGGACCACAGATACGCAGTATTTT; CDR3 protein: CASSDRLAGTTDTQYF
V gene: TRBV27; clone size: -; J gene: TRBJ2-7; D gene: TRBD1; CDR3 DNA: TGTGCCAGCAGTTTGGGGTCAGTACCGGGACAGCACTACTACGAGCAGTACTTC; CDR3 protein: CASSLGSVPGQHYYEQYF
V gene: TRBV30; clone size: few; J gene: TRBJ1-2; D gene: -; CDR3 DNA: TGTGCCTGGAGTCGGACAGATTTCTATGGCTACACCTTC; CDR3 protein: CAWSRTDFYGYTF
V gene: TRBV2; clone size: -; J gene: TRBJ2-7; D gene: TRBD1; CDR3 DNA: TGTGCCAGCAGTTTAAATCGGGGGACAGGGAGCTACGAGCAGTACTTC; CDR3 protein: CASSLNRGTGSYEQYF
V gene: TRBV19; clone size: few; J gene: TRBJ1-1; D gene: -; CDR3 DNA: TGTGCCAGTAGTATAGATGGGGCAACCAACACTGAAGCTTTCTTT; CDR3 protein: CASSIDGATNTEAFF